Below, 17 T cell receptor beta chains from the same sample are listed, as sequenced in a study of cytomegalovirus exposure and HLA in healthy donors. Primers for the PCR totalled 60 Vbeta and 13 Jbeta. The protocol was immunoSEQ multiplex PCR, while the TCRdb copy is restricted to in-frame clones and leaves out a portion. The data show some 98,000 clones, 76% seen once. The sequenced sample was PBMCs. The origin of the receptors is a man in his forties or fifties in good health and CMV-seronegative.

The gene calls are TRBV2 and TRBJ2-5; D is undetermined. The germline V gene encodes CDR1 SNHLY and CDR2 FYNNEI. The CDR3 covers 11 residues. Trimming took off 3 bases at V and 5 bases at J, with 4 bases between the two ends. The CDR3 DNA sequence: TGTGCCAGCAGTGACTCCGAGACCCAGTACTTC. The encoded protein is CASSDSETQYF.

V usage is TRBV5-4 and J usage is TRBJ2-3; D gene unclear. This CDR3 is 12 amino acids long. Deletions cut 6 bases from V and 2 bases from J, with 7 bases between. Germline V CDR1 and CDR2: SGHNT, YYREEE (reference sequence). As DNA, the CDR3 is TGTGCCAGCACCGGTGTCACAGATACGCAGTATTTT. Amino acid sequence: CASTGVTDTQYF.

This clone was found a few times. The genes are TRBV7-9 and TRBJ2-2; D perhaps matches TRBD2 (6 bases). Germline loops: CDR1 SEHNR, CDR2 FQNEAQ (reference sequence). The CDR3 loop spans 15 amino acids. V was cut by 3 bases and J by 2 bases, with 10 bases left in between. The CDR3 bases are TGTGCCAGCAGCTTCCGGCGGGGAAACACCGGGGAGCTGTTTTTT. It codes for CASSFRRGNTGELFF.

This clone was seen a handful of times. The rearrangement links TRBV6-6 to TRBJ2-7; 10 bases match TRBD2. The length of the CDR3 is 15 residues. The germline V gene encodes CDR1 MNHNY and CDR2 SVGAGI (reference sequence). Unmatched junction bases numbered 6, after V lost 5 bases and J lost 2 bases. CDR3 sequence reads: CASSTRTSGTYEQYF. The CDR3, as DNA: TGTGCCAGCAGTACACGCACTAGCGGGACCTACGAGCAGTACTTC.

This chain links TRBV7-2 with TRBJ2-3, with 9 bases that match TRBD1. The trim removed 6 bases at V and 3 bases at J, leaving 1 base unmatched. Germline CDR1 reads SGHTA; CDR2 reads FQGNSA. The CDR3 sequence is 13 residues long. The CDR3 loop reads CASRGQGTDTQYF. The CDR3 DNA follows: TGTGCCAGCAGGGGACAGGGTACAGATACGCAGTATTTT. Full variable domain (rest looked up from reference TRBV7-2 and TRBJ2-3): GAGVSQSPSNKVTEKGKDVELRCDPISGHTALYWYRQSLGQGLEFLIYFQGNSAPDKSGLPSDRFSAERTGGSVSTLTIQRTQQEDSAVYLCASRGQGTDTQYFGPGTRLTVL.

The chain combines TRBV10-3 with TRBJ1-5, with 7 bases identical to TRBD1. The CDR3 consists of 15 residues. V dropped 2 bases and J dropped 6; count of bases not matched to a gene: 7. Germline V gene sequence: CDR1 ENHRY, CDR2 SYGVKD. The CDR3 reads CAISETDREGQPQHF. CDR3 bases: TGTGCCATCAGTGAGACAGACAGGGAAGGTCAGCCCCAGCATTTT.

The CDR3 protein is CASSSGHQKDNEQFF. The CDR3 DNA is TGTGCCAGCAGCTCAGGACATCAGAAGGACAATGAGCAGTTCTTC. This sequence joins TRBV5-4 and TRBJ2-1, with D possibly matching TRBD1 (5 bases). This CDR3 has 15 amino acids. Germline CDR1 and CDR2: SGHNT and YYREEE (reference sequence). V was trimmed by 3 bases and J by 5 bases, leaving 15 bases between them.

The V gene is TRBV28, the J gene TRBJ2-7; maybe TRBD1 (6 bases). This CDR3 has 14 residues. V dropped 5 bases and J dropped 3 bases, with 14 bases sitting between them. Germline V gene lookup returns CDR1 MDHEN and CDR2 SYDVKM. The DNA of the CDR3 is TGTGCCAGCAGTCCGGCCATAGGGGGCTACGAGCAGTACTTC. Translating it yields CASSPAIGGYEQYF. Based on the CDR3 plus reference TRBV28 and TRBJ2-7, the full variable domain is DVKVTQSSRYLVKRTGEKVFLECVQDMDHENMFWYRQDPGLGLRLIYFSYDVKMKEKGDIPEGYSVSREKKERFSLILESASTNQTSMYLCASSPAIGGYEQYFGPGTRLTVT.

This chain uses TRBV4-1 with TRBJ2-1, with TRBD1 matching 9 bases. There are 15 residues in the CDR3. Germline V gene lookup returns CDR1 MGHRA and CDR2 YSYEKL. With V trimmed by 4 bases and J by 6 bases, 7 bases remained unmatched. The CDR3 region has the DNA TGCGCCAGCAGCCCGCGGGACAGGGAGGGCAATGAGCAGTTCTTC. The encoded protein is CASSPRDREGNEQFF.

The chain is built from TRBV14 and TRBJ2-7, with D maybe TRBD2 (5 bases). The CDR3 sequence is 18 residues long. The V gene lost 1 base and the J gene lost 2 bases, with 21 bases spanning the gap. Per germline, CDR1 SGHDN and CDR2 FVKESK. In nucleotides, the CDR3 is TGTGCCAGCAGCCAAGGAGGGTCGGTAGCTAAGGTGGCCTACGAGCAGTACTTC. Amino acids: CASSQGGSVAKVAYEQYF.

The CDR3 sequence: CASSRTSQGTTEAFF. The CDR3 DNA reads TGTGCCAGCAGCCGCACCTCACAGGGTACCACTGAAGCTTTCTTT. The genes are TRBV7-9 and TRBJ1-1; weak D call: TRBD1 (6 bases). This CDR3 has 15 residues. The germline gives CDR1 SEHNR, CDR2 FQNEAQ (reference sequence). V dropped 5 bases and J dropped 4 bases, with 17 bases sitting between them.

The DNA for the CDR3 is TGTGCCTGGAGCGGGGAGCACTACTCTGGAAACACCATATATTTT. Its translation is CAWSGEHYSGNTIYF. This sequence joins TRBV30 and TRBJ1-3; no definite D call. This CDR3 is built from 15 residues. Germline assignment: CDR1 GTSNPN and CDR2 SVGIG (reference sequence). V was clipped by 3 bases and J by 0 bases, with 12 bases between them.

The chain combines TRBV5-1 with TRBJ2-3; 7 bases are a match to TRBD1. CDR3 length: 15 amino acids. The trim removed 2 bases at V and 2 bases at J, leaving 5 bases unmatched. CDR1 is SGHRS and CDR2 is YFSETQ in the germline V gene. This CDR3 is CASSFRDSHTDTQYF. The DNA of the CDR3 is TGCGCCAGCAGCTTTCGGGACAGTCACACAGATACGCAGTATTTT. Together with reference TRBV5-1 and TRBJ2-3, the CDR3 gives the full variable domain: KAGVTQTPRYLIKTRGQQVTLSCSPISGHRSVSWYQQTPGQGLQFLFEYFSETQRNKGNFPGRFSGRQFSNSRSEMNVSTLELGDSALYLCASSFRDSHTDTQYFGPGTRLTVL.

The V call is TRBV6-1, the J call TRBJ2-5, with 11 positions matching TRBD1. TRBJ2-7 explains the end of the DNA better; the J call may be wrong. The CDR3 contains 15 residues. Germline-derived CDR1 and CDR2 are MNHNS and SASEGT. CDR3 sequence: CASSETWTGGNEQYF. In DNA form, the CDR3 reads TGTGCCAGCAGTGAGACATGGACAGGGGGCAACGAGCAGTACTTC.

The DNA for the CDR3 is TGCGCCAGCAGTGAGTGGGGGGTTGATCAGCCCCAGCATTTT. Protein product: CASSEWGVDQPQHF. The rearrangement links TRBV10-1 to TRBJ1-5; D perhaps matches TRBD1 (5 bases). Germline CDR1 reads WNHNN; CDR2 reads SYGVQD (reference sequence). The CDR3 consists of 14 residues. The V end lost 1 base, the J end lost 5 bases, and 9 bases lay between the germline ends.

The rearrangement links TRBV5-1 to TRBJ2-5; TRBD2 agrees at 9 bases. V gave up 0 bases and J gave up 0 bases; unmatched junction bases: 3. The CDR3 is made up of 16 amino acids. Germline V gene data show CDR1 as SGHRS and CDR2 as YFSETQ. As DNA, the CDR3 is TGCGCCAGCAGCTTGGCCCAGCGGGGGGACCAAGAGACCCAGTACTTC. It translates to CASSLAQRGDQETQYF.

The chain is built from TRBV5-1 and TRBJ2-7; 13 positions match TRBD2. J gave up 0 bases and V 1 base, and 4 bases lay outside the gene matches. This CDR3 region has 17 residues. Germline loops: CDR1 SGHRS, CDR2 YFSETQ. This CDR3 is CASSLQLAGGPSYEQYF. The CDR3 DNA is TGCGCCAGCAGCTTGCAACTAGCGGGGGGGCCCTCCTACGAGCAGTACTTC.